The 32 T cell receptor beta chains reported below all come from one sample, sequenced in a study of shared clonotypes between healthy human individuals. TCRdb's copy holds only in-frame clones and misses some; the assay was immunoSEQ multiplex PCR. The data show 450,000 to 500,000 clones, 79% seen once. Sequencing was done on a sample of PBMCs. The receptors here all came from a woman aged 40 to 50 in good health. Some clones in this sample may be carry-over from other donors' samples.

The count of this clone is one. DNA of the CDR3: TGTGCCAGCAGCGCCAGAGGGGGCGTCTTTAATGAGCAGTACTTC. It codes for CASSARGGVFNEQYF. The gene calls are TRBV5-6 and TRBJ2-7; 7 bases fit TRBD1. V gave up 4 bases and J gave up 7 bases; unmatched junction bases: 14. The CDR3 spans 15 residues. Germline assignment: CDR1 SGHDT and CDR2 YYEEEE.

The chain recombines TRBV14 with TRBJ1-2; D gene uncertain. Trimming left V 4 bases short and J 4 bases short, with 16 bases between. This CDR3 spans 15 amino acids. Germline values: CDR1 SGHDN, CDR2 FVKESK. CDR3 DNA: TGTGCCAGCAGCCGTGGAGGGTTTTCGACCTATGGCTACACCTTC. As protein: CASSRGGFSTYGYTF. The full variable domain, rest sourced from reference TRBV14 and TRBJ1-2, is EAGVTQFPSHSVIEKGQTVTLRCDPISGHDNLYWYRRVMGKEIKFLLHFVKESKQDESGMPNNRFLAERTGGTYSTLKVQPAELEDSGVYFCASSRGGFSTYGYTFGSGTRLTVV.

The gene calls are TRBV28 and TRBJ2-1; TRBD1 matches 11 bases. Germline-derived CDR1 and CDR2 are MDHEN and SYDVKM. CDR3 length: 16 residues. Losses at the gene ends were 0 bases for V and 9 bases for J; bases not matched to a gene: 7. CDR3 amino acids: CASSLWGGQGATEQFF. Here the CDR3 DNA reads TGTGCCAGCAGTTTATGGGGAGGACAGGGGGCGACTGAGCAGTTCTTC.

V is TRBV5-5 and J is TRBJ1-5, with a weak D call TRBD1 (6 bases). This CDR3 comprises 15 residues. Germline CDR1 SGHKS, CDR2 YYEKEE (reference sequence). V shed 4 bases and J shed 6 bases, with 17 bases lying between them. The CDR3 spells CASSATRGNSQPQHF. The CDR3 DNA reads TGTGCCAGCAGCGCAACCAGGGGTAACTCTCAGCCCCAGCATTTT.

The CDR3: CASSFSGGTGELFF. The CDR3 coding sequence is TGTGCCAGCAGTTTTTCCGGGGGCACCGGGGAGCTGTTTTTT. The chain carries TRBV27 and TRBJ2-2; maybe TRBD2 (6 bases). This CDR3 contains 14 residues. Germline lookup yields CDR1 MNHEY and CDR2 SMNVEV (reference sequence). Trimming took 3 bases from V and 4 from J, leaving 9 bases between them.

The chain recombines TRBV11-2 with TRBJ2-7; 10 bases are a match to TRBD1. This CDR3 region has 16 residues. Germline values: CDR1 SGHAT, CDR2 FQNNGV. The J segment lost 5 bases and the V segment lost 5 bases, leaving 12 bases of the junction unmatched. CDR3 sequence (DNA): TGTGCCAGCAGCCCCCCAGCCGGGACAGGGGACCACGAGCAGTACTTC. Amino acids: CASSPPAGTGDHEQYF.

The chain combines TRBV6-5 with TRBJ1-1; 7 nucleotides align to TRBD1. This CDR3 spans 14 amino acids. Germline V gene lookup returns CDR1 MNHEY and CDR2 SVGAGI. Trimming cost V 0 bases and J 5 bases; bases outside gene matches: 3. This chain's CDR3 is CASSYSGGLTEAFF. Written as DNA, the CDR3 is TGTGCCAGCAGTTACTCAGGGGGCTTGACTGAAGCTTTCTTT.

The chain couples TRBV5-1 to TRBJ2-2; D is uncertain. Germline V lookup: CDR1 SGHRS, CDR2 YFSETQ. The length of the CDR3 is 14 residues. Trimming left V 3 bases short and J 4 bases short, with 10 bases between. The CDR3 reads CASSSIVGTGELFF. In DNA form, the CDR3 reads TGCGCCAGCAGCTCAATAGTGGGCACCGGGGAGCTGTTTTTT. Together with reference TRBV5-1 and TRBJ2-2, the CDR3 gives the full variable domain: KAGVTQTPRYLIKTRGQQVTLSCSPISGHRSVSWYQQTPGQGLQFLFEYFSETQRNKGNFPGRFSGRQFSNSRSEMNVSTLELGDSALYLCASSSIVGTGELFFGEGSRLTVL.

This sequence joins TRBV7-9 and TRBJ2-5, with TRBD2 matching over 8 bases. Per germline, CDR1 SEHNR and CDR2 FQNEAQ (reference sequence). V lost 4 bases and J lost 4; bases outside the gene matches: 8. The CDR3 sequence is 15 residues long. CDR3 DNA sequence: TGTGCCAGCAGCTCAAGAGCGGGAGAGGGAGAGACCCAGTACTTC. Translated: CASSSRAGEGETQYF.

This clone was observed at least ten times. The chain couples TRBV6-1 to TRBJ2-7; TRBD2 might be the D (7 bases). CDR3 length: 15 residues. CDR1 is MNHNS, CDR2 SASEGT, per germline. Trimming cost V 1 base and J 0 bases, with 10 bases left between them. CDR3 amino acids: CASSEEGGSSYEQYF. CDR3 coding DNA: TGTGCCAGCAGTGAAGAGGGGGGGAGCTCCTACGAGCAGTACTTC.

This clone was found once. V and J are TRBV15 and TRBJ2-2; D is unclear. CDR1 and CDR2 (germline): LNHNV, YYDKDF (reference sequence). The CDR3 extends over 13 amino acids. The germline V and J ends were trimmed by 4 bases and 6 bases, with 9 bases remaining between them. CDR3 DNA sequence: TGTGCCACCAGCACCCGTAACGCCGGGGAGCTGTTTTTT. Protein sequence: CATSTRNAGELFF.

The J gene is TRBJ2-3, the V gene TRBV28, with D unclear. V was pared by 5 bases and J by 3 bases, with 6 bases between. Germline V gene lookup returns CDR1 MDHEN and CDR2 SYDVKM. The CDR3 covers 12 residues. The CDR3 reads CASSAWTDTQYF. CDR3 coding DNA: TGTGCCAGCAGTGCCTGGACAGATACGCAGTATTTT.

V gene TRBV7-8 combines with J gene TRBJ2-5; 13 nucleotides line up with TRBD2. This CDR3 region has 16 residues. Germline-derived CDR1 and CDR2 are SGHVS and FQNEAQ. Trimming took 5 bases from V and 10 from J; bases not matched to a gene: 13. The CDR3 DNA sequence: TGTGCCAGCAGCCCGCACCTGACTAGCGGGAGGAATAACCAGTACTTC. It specifies CASSPHLTSGRNNQYF.

This chain links TRBV28 with TRBJ2-1; TRBD2 agrees at 13 bases. In germline, CDR1 is MDHEN, CDR2 SYDVKM. The junction had 6 bases not matched to a gene; V was cut back by 3 bases and J by 13 bases. CDR3 length: 14 residues. The CDR3: CASSFRLAGGNQFF. Here the CDR3 DNA reads TGTGCCAGCAGTTTTAGACTAGCGGGGGGAAACCAGTTCTTC.

This chain joins TRBV2 and TRBJ2-5, with D possibly being TRBD1 (6 bases). CDR3 length: 13 amino acids. Germline V gene sequence: CDR1 SNHLY, CDR2 FYNNEI. V was shortened by 10 bases and J by 0 bases, with 12 bases between the two germline ends. CDR3 sequence (DNA): TGTGCCACCGCGGACAGTAACCAAGAGACCCAGTACTTC. It codes for CATADSNQETQYF.

The chain couples TRBV19 to TRBJ1-2; D unresolved. This CDR3 is 14 amino acids long. Between the trimmed V and J ends, which lost 4 bases and 2 bases, there was a span of 11 bases. Germline CDR1 reads LNHDA; CDR2 reads SQIVND (reference sequence). The CDR3 loop is CASSTNDRNYGYTF. The CDR3 nucleotides read TGTGCCAGTAGTACAAATGACCGGAACTATGGCTACACCTTC.

The genes are TRBV10-3 and TRBJ1-1, with unresolved D. CDR1 ENHRY and CDR2 SYGVKD come from the germline V gene. The V and J ends lost 6 bases and 6 bases respectively, with 14 bases between them. The CDR3 runs to 13 residues. For the CDR3, the DNA is TGTGCCATCAGAAACAGCACGAGCCCTGAAGCTTTCTTT. This translates into CAIRNSTSPEAFF.

The rearrangement links TRBV5-6 to TRBJ2-1; 7 bases agree with TRBD2. Looked up from germline, CDR1 is SGHDT and CDR2 is YYEEEE. V was pared by 2 bases and J by 3 bases, with 2 bases of the junction left unmatched. This CDR3 is built from 14 residues. The CDR3 DNA follows: TGTGCCAGCAGCTTTACTAGCGTCTACAATGAGCAGTTCTTC. Translated: CASSFTSVYNEQFF. The entire variable domain, with the rest obtained from reference TRBV5-6 and TRBJ2-1, is as follows: DAGVTQSPTHLIKTRGQQVTLRCSPKSGHDTVSWYQQALGQGPQFIFQYYEEEERQRGNFPDRFSGHQFPNYSSELNVNALLLGDSALYLCASSFTSVYNEQFFGPGTRLTVL.

The chain recombines TRBV12-2 with TRBJ1-5. TRBV12-2 is shown as a pseudogene. This CDR3 is 15 amino acids long. The CDR3 region is CATGNVKLYNQPQHF. CDR3 bases: TGTGCAACGGGGAATGTCAAATTGTACAATCAGCCCCAGCATTTT.

The genes are TRBV30 and TRBJ2-1; 7 positions agree with TRBD1. Germline V gene sequence: CDR1 GTSNPN, CDR2 SVGIG (reference sequence). Germline trimming cut 2 bases from V and 7 bases from J; bases unmatched to any gene: 8. The CDR3 contains 14 residues. CDR3 protein: CAWSPPDRENEQFF. The CDR3 DNA is TGTGCCTGGAGTCCCCCCGACAGGGAGAATGAGCAGTTCTTC.

This clone was observed a handful of times. V and J are TRBV2 and TRBJ2-7; D is possibly TRBD2 (6 bases). V was trimmed by 0 bases and J by 3 bases, leaving 12 bases between them. The CDR3 covers 15 residues. Per germline, CDR1 SNHLY and CDR2 FYNNEI. The CDR3 protein is CASSEAGGRYYEQYF. The CDR3 region has the DNA TGTGCCAGCAGTGAAGCGGGAGGCCGTTACTACGAGCAGTACTTC.

The V and J genes are TRBV29-1 and TRBJ2-5, with D unresolved. Germline V gene lookup returns CDR1 SQVTM and CDR2 ANQGSEA. The CDR3 loop spans 12 amino acids. The CDR3 DNA is TGCTGTTGTAGGCCAGGCGGCGAGACCCAGTACTTC. Translated, it gives CCCRPGGETQYF.

This clone came up many times. The rearrangement links TRBV5-1 to TRBJ2-2; D uncertain. Trimming removed 2 bases at V and 5 bases at J, with 7 bases between. Per the germline V gene, CDR1 is SGHRS and CDR2 is YFSETQ. This CDR3 has 13 residues. This CDR3 reads CASSLSETGELFF. CDR3 coding DNA: TGCGCCAGCAGCTTATCGGAAACCGGGGAGCTGTTTTTT.

V usage is TRBV7-6 and J usage is TRBJ2-6, with D possibly called TRBD1 or TRBD2 (5 bases each). The CDR3 totals 19 residues. Germline-derived CDR1 and CDR2 are SGHVS and FNYEAQ. V lost 5 bases and J lost 0, with 20 bases in between. CDR3 amino acids: CASSPQPLVGGSGANVLTF. Here the CDR3 DNA reads TGTGCCAGCAGCCCCCAACCCTTAGTTGGGGGCTCTGGGGCCAACGTCCTGACTTTC.

The sample holds one count of this clone. This chain connects TRBV4-2 to TRBJ1-5; D remains unclear. Trimming removed 6 bases from V and 1 base from J, with 10 bases in between. The CDR3 has 14 amino acids. The germline CDR1 and CDR2 sequences are LGHNA and YNFKEQ. The CDR3 sequence: CASRKSGSNQPQHF. The CDR3 nucleotides are TGTGCCAGCAGAAAAAGCGGGAGCAATCAGCCCCAGCATTTT.

The chain is built from TRBV5-1 and TRBJ1-2; D is unresolved. V lost 0 bases and J lost 6, with 12 bases in between. In germline, CDR1 is SGHRS, CDR2 YFSETQ. The CDR3 contains 14 residues. The chain's CDR3 is CASSLASQADGYTF. CDR3 in DNA: TGCGCCAGCAGCTTGGCCAGCCAGGCGGATGGCTACACCTTC.

This rearrangement joins TRBV5-6 to TRBJ2-3, with 9 bases that match TRBD2. Germline trimming cut 7 bases from V and 1 base from J; bases unmatched to any gene: 13. CDR1 and CDR2 (germline): SGHDT, YYEEEE. The CDR3 contains 17 residues. CDR3 residues: CASGSLGVAGGTDTQYF. Here the CDR3 DNA reads TGTGCCAGCGGGAGCTTGGGGGTAGCGGGAGGCACAGATACGCAGTATTTT.

J is TRBJ1-5 and V is TRBV6-6; D perhaps matches TRBD1 (5 bases). Between the trimmed V and J ends, which lost 6 bases and 5 bases, there was a span of 14 bases. Germline V gene data show CDR1 as MNHNY and CDR2 as SVGAGI (reference sequence). The CDR3 contains 14 residues. CDR3 coding DNA: TGTGCCAGCAGGGACACTTGGTTGGATCAGCCCCAGCATTTT. As protein: CASRDTWLDQPQHF.

Remarks on this clone: A far larger clone is only one base removed, so a read error is likely. Because it lacks the conserved phenylalanine or tryptophan at the end, this CDR3 is likely a read error. The chain is built from TRBV9 and TRBJ1-1, with a weak D call TRBD1 (5 bases). This CDR3 comprises 13 residues. Germline lookup yields CDR1 SGDLS and CDR2 YYNGEE. Trimming removed 4 bases at V and 0 bases at J, with 7 bases between. CDR3 residues: CASSKGMNTEAFL. The CDR3 nucleotides are TGTGCCAGCAGCAAGGGGATGAACACTGAAGCTTTCCTT.

This clone was picked up a small number of times. The chain employs TRBV7-2 and TRBJ1-6; D is ambiguous. Germline loops: CDR1 SGHTA, CDR2 FQGNSA. The CDR3 runs 14 residues. With 0 bases removed from V and 2 bases from J, the gap between germline ends came to 2 bases. Here the CDR3 DNA reads TGTGCCAGCAGCTTAGCGACCTATAATTCACCCCTCCACTTT. Protein sequence: CASSLATYNSPLHF.

This clone was counted only a few times. The sample contains more than one DNA sequence encoding this CDR3. The genes are TRBV5-1 and TRBJ2-3; no definite D call. From germline, CDR1 is SGHRS and CDR2 YFSETQ. With 0 bases removed from V and 0 bases from J, the gap between germline ends came to 5 bases. The length of the CDR3 is 14 residues. The DNA of the CDR3 is TGCGCCAGCAGCTTGGGCGCTAGCACAGATACGCAGTATTTT. As protein: CASSLGASTDTQYF.

The CDR3 loop is CASSLPSGGTQYF. CDR3 nucleotide sequence: TGTGCCAGCAGCTTACCTAGCGGGGGGACGCAGTATTTT. The rearrangement joins TRBV7-8 to TRBJ2-3, with TRBD2 identical over 11 bases. The trim removed 2 bases at V and 9 bases at J, leaving 1 base unmatched. Germline CDR1 and CDR2: SGHVS and FQNEAQ. The CDR3 contains 13 residues.